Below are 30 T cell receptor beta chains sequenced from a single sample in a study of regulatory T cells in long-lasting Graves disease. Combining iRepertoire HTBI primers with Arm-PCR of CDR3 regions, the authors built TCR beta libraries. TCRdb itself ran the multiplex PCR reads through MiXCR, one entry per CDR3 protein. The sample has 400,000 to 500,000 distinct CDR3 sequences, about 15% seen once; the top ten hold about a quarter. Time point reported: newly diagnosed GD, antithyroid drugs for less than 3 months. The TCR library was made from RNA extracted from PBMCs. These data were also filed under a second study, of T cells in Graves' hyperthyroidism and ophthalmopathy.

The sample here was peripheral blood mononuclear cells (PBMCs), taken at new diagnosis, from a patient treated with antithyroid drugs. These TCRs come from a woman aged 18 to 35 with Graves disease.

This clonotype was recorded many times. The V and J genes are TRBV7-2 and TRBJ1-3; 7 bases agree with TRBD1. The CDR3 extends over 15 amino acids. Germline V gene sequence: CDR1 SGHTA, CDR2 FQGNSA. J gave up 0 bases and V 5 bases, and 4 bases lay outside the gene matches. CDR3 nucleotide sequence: TGTGCCAGCAGCCTACAGGGGATCTCTGGAAACACCATATATTTT. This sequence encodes CASSLQGISGNTIYF.

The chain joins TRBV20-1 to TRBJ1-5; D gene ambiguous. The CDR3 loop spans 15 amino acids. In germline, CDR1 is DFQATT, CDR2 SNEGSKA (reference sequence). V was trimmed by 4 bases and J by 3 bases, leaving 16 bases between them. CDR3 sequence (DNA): TGCAGTGCTAAAATGGGCATTTTGGCCAATCAGCCCCAGCATTTT. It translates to CSAKMGILANQPQHF.

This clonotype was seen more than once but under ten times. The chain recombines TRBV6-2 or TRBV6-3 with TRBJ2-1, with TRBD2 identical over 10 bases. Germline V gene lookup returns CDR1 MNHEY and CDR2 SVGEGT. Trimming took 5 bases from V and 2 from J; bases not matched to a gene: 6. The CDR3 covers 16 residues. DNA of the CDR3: TGTGCCAGCAGTAGGACTAGCGGACTAACCTACAATGAGCAGTTCTTC. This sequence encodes CASSRTSGLTYNEQFF.

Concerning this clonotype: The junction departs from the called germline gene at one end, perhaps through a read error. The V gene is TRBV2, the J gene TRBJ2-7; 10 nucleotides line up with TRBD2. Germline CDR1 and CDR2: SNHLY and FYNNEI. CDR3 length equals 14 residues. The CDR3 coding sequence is TGTGCCAACAGGACTAGCGGTAGAGCCTACGAGCAGTATTTC. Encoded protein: CANRTSGRAYEQYF. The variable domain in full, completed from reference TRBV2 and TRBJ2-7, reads EPEVTQTPSHQVTQMGQEVILRCVPISNHLYFYWYRQILGQKVEFLVSFYNNEISEKSEIFDDQFSVERPDGSNFTLKIRSTKLEDSAMYFCANRTSGRAYEQYFGPGTRLTVT.

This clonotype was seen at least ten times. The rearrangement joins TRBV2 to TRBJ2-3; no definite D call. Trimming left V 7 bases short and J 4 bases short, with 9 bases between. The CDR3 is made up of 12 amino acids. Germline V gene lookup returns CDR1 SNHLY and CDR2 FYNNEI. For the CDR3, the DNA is TGTGCCAGCACTCCCGAACCAGATACGCAGTATTTT. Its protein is CASTPEPDTQYF.

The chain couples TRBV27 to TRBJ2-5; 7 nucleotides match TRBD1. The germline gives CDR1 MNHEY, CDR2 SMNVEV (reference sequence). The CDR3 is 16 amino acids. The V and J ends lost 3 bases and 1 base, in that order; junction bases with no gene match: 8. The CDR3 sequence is CASSFIGGAVQETQYF. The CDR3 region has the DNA TGTGCCAGCAGTTTCATAGGGGGCGCGGTCCAAGAGACCCAGTACTTC.

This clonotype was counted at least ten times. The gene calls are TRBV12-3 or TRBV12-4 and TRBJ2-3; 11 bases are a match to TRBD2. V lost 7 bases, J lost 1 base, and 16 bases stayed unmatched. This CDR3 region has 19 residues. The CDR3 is CASIPGLAEQPRGTDTQYF. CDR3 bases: TGTGCCAGCATTCCGGGACTAGCGGAGCAACCCCGTGGCACAGATACGCAGTATTTT.

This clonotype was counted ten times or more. CDR3 nucleotide sequence: TGTGCCAGCAATGGTAAAACTAGCGGGTATCCCACAGATACGCAGTATTTT. Translating it yields CASNGKTSGYPTDTQYF. V gene TRBV27 combines with J gene TRBJ2-3; 9 bases fit TRBD2. V lost 7 bases and J lost 2; bases outside the gene matches: 13. Germline CDR1 MNHEY, CDR2 SMNVEV (reference sequence). There are 17 residues in the CDR3.

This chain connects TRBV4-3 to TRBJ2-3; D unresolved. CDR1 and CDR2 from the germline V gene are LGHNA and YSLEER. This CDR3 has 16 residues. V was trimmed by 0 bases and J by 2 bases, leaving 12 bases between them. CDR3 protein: CASSQDATAFTDTQYF. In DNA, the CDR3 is TGCGCCAGCAGCCAAGACGCGACGGCTTTCACAGATACGCAGTATTTT.

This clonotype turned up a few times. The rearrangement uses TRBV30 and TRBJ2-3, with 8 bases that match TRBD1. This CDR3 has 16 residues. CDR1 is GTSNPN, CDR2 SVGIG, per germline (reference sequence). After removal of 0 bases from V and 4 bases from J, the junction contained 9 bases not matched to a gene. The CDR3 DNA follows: TGTGCCTGGAGTGTACGTCTAGCAGGGGGCGCAGATACGCAGTATTTT. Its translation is CAWSVRLAGGADTQYF.

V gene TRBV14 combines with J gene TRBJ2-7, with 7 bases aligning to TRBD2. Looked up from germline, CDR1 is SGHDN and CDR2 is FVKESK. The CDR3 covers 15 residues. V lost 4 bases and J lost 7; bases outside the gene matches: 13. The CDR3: CASSPPGLTLREQYF. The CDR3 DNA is TGTGCCAGCAGCCCACCGGGACTAACCCTTCGGGAGCAGTACTTC. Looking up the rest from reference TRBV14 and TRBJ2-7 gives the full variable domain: EAGVTQFPSHSVIEKGQTVTLRCDPISGHDNLYWYRRVMGKEIKFLLHFVKESKQDESGMPNNRFLAERTGGTYSTLKVQPAELEDSGVYFCASSPPGLTLREQYFGPGTRLTVT.

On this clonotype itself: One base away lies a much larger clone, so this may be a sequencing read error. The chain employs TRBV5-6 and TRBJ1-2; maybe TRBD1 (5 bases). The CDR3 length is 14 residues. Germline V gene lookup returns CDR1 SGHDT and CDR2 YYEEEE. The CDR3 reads CASTTWAGDYVYTF. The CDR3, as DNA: TGTGCCAGCACCACTTGGGCGGGGGACTATGTCTACACCTTC.

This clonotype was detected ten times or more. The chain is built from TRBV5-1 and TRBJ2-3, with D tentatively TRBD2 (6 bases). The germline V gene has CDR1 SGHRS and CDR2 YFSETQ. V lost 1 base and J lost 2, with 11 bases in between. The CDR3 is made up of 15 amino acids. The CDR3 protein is CASSLLAEPTDTQYF. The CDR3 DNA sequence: TGCGCCAGCAGCTTGTTAGCGGAACCCACAGATACGCAGTATTTT. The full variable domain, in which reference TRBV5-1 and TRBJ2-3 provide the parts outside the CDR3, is KAGVTQTPRYLIKTRGQQVTLSCSPISGHRSVSWYQQTPGQGLQFLFEYFSETQRNKGNFPGRFSGRQFSNSRSEMNVSTLELGDSALYLCASSLLAEPTDTQYFGPGTRLTVL.

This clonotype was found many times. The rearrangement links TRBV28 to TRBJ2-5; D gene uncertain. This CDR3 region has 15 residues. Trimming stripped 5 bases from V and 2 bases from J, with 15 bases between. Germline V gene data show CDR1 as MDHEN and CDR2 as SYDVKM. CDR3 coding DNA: TGTGCCAGCAGTAACCCCCCCCGCGGTCAAGAGACCCAGTACTTC. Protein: CASSNPPRGQETQYF. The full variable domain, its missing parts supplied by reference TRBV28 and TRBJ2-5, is DVKVTQSSRYLVKRTGEKVFLECVQDMDHENMFWYRQDPGLGLRLIYFSYDVKMKEKGDIPEGYSVSREKKERFSLILESASTNQTSMYLCASSNPPRGQETQYFGPGTRLLVL.

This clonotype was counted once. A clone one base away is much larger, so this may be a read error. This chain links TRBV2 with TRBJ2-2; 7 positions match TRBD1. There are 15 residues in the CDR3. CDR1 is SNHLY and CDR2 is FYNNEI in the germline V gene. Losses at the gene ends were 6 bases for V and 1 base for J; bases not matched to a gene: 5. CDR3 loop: CASSSTGENTGELFF. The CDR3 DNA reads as TGTGCCAGCAGCAGTACAGGGGAGAACACCGGGGAGCTGTTTTTT.

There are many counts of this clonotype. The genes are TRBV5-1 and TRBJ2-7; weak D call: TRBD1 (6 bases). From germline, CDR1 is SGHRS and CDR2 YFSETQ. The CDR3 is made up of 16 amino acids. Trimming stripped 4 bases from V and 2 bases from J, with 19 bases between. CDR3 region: CASSGRGQGQTYEQYF. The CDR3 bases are TGCGCCAGCAGCGGCCGGGGCCAGGGACAAACCTACGAGCAGTACTTC. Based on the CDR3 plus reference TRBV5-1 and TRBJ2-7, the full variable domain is KAGVTQTPRYLIKTRGQQVTLSCSPISGHRSVSWYQQTPGQGLQFLFEYFSETQRNKGNFPGRFSGRQFSNSRSEMNVSTLELGDSALYLCASSGRGQGQTYEQYFGPGTRLTVT.

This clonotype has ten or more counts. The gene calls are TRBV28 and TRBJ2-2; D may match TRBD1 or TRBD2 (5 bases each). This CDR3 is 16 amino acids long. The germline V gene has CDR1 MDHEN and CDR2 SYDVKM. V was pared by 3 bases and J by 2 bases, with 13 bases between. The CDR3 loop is CASSFPLGRNTGELFF. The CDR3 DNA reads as TGTGCCAGCAGTTTCCCACTGGGACGCAACACCGGGGAGCTGTTTTTT.

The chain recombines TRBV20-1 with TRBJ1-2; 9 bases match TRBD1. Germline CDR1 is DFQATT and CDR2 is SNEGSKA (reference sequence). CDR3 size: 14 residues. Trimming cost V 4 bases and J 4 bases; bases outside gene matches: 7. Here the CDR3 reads CSATGTGTGYGYTF. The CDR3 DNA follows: TGCAGTGCTACCGGGACAGGGACCGGCTATGGCTACACCTTC.

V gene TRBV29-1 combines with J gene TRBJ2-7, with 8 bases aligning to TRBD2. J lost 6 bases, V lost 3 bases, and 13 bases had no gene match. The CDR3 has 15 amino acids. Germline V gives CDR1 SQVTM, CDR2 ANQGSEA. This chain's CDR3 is CSVEPPGGQIGEQYF. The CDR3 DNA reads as TGCAGCGTTGAGCCGCCGGGGGGGCAGATTGGCGAGCAGTACTTC.

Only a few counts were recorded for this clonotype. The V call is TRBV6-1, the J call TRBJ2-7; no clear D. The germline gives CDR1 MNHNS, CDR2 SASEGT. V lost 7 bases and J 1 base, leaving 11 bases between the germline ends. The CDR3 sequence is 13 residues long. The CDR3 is CASNLLESYEQYF. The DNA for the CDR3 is TGTGCCAGCAACCTGCTAGAATCCTACGAGCAGTACTTC.

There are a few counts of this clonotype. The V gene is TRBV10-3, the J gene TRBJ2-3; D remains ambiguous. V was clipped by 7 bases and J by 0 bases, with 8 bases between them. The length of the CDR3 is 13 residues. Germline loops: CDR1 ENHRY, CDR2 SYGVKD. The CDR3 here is CAIKPPSTDTQYF. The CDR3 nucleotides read TGTGCCATCAAACCACCCAGCACAGATACGCAGTATTTT.

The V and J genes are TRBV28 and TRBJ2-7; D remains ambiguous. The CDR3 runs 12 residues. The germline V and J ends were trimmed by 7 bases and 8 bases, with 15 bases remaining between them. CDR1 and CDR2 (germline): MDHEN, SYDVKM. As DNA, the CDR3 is TGTGCCAGCATCTCTCCCCCATCTCAGCAGTACTTC. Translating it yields CASISPPSQQYF.

The DNA for the CDR3 is TGCGCCAGCAGCTCAGGGGACAGGGGGCAGCAAGAGACCCAGTACTTC. Protein: CASSSGDRGQQETQYF. The chain is built from TRBV5-1 and TRBJ2-5, with 12 nucleotides matching TRBD1. The J segment lost 2 bases and the V segment lost 3 bases, leaving 5 bases of the junction unmatched. CDR3 length: 16 amino acids. Germline CDR1 reads SGHRS; CDR2 reads YFSETQ.

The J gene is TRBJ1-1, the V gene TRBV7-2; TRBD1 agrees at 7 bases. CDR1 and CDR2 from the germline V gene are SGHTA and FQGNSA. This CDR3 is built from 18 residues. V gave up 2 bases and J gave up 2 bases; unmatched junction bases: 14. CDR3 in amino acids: CASSLSPRGVGGNTEAFF. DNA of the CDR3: TGTGCCAGCAGCTTAAGCCCCAGGGGGGTCGGAGGAAACACTGAAGCTTTCTTT.

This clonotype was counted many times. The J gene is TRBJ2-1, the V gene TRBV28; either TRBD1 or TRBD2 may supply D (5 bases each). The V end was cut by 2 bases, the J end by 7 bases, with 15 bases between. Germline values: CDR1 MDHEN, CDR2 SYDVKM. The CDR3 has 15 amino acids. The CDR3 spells CASSLVEGSTNEQFF. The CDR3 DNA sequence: TGTGCCAGCAGTTTAGTCGAGGGGTCTACAAATGAGCAGTTCTTC.

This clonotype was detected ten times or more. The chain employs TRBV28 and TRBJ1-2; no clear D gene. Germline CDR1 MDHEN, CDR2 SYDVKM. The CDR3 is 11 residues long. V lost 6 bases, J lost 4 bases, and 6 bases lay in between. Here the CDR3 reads CASSKLYGYTF. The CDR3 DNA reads TGTGCCAGCAGCAAACTCTATGGCTACACCTTC.

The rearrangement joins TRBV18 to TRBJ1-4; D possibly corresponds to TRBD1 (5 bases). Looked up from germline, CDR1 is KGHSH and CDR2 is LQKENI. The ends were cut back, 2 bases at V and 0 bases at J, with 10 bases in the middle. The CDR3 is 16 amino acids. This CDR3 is CASSPMGEATNEKLFF. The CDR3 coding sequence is TGTGCCAGCTCACCAATGGGGGAGGCAACTAATGAAAAACTGTTTTTT. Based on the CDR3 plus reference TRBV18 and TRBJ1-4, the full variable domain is NAGVMQNPRHLVRRRGQEARLRCSPMKGHSHVYWYRQLPEEGLKFMVYLQKENIIDESGMPKERFSAEFPKEGPSILRIQQVVRGDSAAYFCASSPMGEATNEKLFFGSGTQLSVL.

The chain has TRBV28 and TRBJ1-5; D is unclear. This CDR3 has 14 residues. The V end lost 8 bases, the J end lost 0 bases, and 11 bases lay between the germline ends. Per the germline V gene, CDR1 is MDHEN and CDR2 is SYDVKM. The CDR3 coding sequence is TGTGCCAGCGAGACGCCCGATAGCAATCAGCCCCAGCATTTT. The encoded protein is CASETPDSNQPQHF.

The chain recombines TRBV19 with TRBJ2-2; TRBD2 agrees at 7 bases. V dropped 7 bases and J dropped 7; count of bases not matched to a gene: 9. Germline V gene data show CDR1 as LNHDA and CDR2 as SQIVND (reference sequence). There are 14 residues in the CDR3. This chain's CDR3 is CASTISGVGGELFF. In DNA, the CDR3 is TGTGCCAGTACAATAAGCGGGGTGGGCGGGGAGCTGTTTTTT.

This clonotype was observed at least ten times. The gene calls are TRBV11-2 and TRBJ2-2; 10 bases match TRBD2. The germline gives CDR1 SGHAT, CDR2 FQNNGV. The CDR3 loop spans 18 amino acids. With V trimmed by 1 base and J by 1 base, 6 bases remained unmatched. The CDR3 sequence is CASSLGPASGRNTGELFF. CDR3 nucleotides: TGTGCCAGCAGCTTAGGGCCGGCTAGCGGGAGGAACACCGGGGAGCTGTTTTTT.